This T cell receptor beta chain was sequenced during a study of T cells in narcolepsy (dated by TCRdb to 2017 to 2018). For the wider study: Patients with narcolepsy type 1 or type 2 (NT1, NT2) were enrolled in the study together with healthy control donors. To look for autoreactive T cells in narcolepsy patients that target self-antigens of hypocretin neurons (hypocretin, TRIB2), the study used TCR Vbeta sequencing to follow clonotypes in blood and CSF. Beyond this particular receptor, the publication reports: Numbers of sequenced blood memory CD4+ clonotypes were comparable, with averages of 38,000 to 40,000 in patients and 30,000 to 35,000 in controls. Plots that compared CSF and blood CD4+ T cell clonotypes from the same patient highlighted HCRT-specific and TRIB2-specific autoreactive clonotypes. Some blood memory CD4+ repertoires from patients and controls contained no sequences matching autoreactive T cell clones. Autoreactive clonotypes were reported to be detected serially in the blood of the same patients and of different patients, but not in the blood of healthy controls.

Library preparation used the immunoSEQ multiplex PCR assay. Not all clones reach the TCRdb copy of this immuneACCESS table, which keeps in-frame sequences only. Checked studies attribute under half of the gap to unresolved V genes and leave the rest unexplained. The sample includes about 35,000 clones, with over 80% observed a single time. Jointly, the top ten make up about 0.95% of the sample. Unmatched junction bases come to 9, with V trimmed by 0 bases and J by 7 bases. For CDR1 and CDR2, the germline V gene (reference sequence) lists LNHNV and YYDKDF. CDR3 length: 16 amino acids, cysteine to phenylalanine. The only DNA kept is the CDR3, 48 bases in frame from the first base. A remark on this clone: The clone's antigen remains unknown. No much larger clone exists at a distance of one base, and base qualities are not known.

For TCR Vbeta sequencing, memory CD4+ T cells were sorted ex vivo from the peripheral blood of both healthy controls and narcolepsy patients. The rearrangement joined TRBV15 to TRBJ2-1; 7 nucleotides in the junction match TRBD2. Sequenced input: memory (CD45RA-) CD4+ T cells from blood. What the cell subset or site label conveys for this sample: memory T cells sorted ex vivo from peripheral blood. This receptor was obtained from a human donor in good health. The DNA reads as follows: TGTGCCACCAGCAGAGATCCGGGCCGCGGGGGAAATGAGCAGTTCTTC. Its product reads: CATSRDPGRGGNEQFF.